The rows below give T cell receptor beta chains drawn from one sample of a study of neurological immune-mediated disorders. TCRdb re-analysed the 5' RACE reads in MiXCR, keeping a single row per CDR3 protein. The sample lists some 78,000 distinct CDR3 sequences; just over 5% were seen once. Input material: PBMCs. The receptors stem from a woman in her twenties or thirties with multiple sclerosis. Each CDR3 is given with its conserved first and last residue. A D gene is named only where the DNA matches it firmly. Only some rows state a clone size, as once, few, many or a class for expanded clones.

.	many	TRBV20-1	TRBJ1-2	TGCAGTGCTAGCACGCCCCAGGGCATCTATGGCTACACCTTC	CSASTPQGIYGYTF
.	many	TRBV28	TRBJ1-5	TGTGCCAGCGGCGTGGGAAATCAGCCCCAGCATTTT	CASGVGNQPQHF
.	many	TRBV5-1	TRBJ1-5	TGCGCCAGCAGCTTGGACGGACAGCCCAATCAGCCCCAGCATTTT	CASSLDGQPNQPQHF
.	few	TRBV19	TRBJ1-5	TGTGCCAGTAGTTCCTCGGAGCCCCAGCATTTT	CASSSSEPQHF
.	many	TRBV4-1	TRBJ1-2	TGCGCCAGCAGCCAAGATGATCGGAGAGGGATGGACTATGGCTACACCTTC	CASSQDDRRGMDYGYTF
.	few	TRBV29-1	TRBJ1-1	TGCAGCGTTGCAGGCGGGAACACTGAAGCTTTCTTT	CSVAGGNTEAFF
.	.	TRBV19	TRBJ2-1	TGTGCCAGTAGTTGGGGAAGCTCCTACAATGAGCAGTTCTTC	CASSWGSSYNEQFF
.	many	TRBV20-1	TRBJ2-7	TGCAGTGCTAGCCAAACTGTAGCGATGCAGTACTTC	CSASQTVAMQYF
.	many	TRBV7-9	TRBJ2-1	TGTGCCAGCAGCTTAGAGTGGGTAGAGGACAATGAGCAGTTCTTC	CASSLEWVEDNEQFF
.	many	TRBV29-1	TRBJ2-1	TGCAGCGTTGAAAGTCCATCCTACAATGAGCAGTTCTTC	CSVESPSYNEQFF
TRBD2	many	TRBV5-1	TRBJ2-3	TGCGCCAGCAGCTTGGACGGGGAGGGGACAGATACGCAGTATTTT	CASSLDGEGTDTQYF
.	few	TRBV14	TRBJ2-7	TGTGCCAGCAGCCAAGAGTTCGCCTTTGAGGCCGACGAGCAGTACTTC	CASSQEFAFEADEQYF
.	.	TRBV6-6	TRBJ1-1	TGTGCCAGCAGTTGGATGAACACTGAAGCTTTCTTT	CASSWMNTEAFF
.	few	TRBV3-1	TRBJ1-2	TGTGCCAGCAGCCAAGAAAGGAGTATGGCAGGTCTGGAGGTTCACTATGGCTACACCTTC	CASSQERSMAGLEVHYGYTF
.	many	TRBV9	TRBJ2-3	TGTGCCAGCAGCGTAGGACTCCAGAAACATACGCAGTATTTT	CASSVGLQKHTQYF
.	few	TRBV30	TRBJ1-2	TGTGCCTGGGGGGACGGAGGCGGAGGCTACACCTTC	CAWGDGGGGYTF
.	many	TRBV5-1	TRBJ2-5	TGCGCCAGCAGCTTGGCCATGGAGACCCAGTACTTC	CASSLAMETQYF
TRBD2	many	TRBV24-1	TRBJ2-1	TGTGCCACCAGTGAAACGGGGACTAGCGCCAACAATGAGCAGTTCTTC	CATSETGTSANNEQFF
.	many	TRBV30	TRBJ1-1	TGTGCCTGGAGTTCGGGGGTAAACACTGAAGCTTTCTTT	CAWSSGVNTEAFF
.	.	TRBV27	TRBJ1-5	TGTGCCAGCAGCCGCCTGGGGGGCTTAGATCAGCCCCAGCATTTT	CASSRLGGLDQPQHF
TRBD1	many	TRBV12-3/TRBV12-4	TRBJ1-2	TGTGCCAGCAGTCGGCGGGACAGGGGGAACTATGGCTACACCTTC	CASSRRDRGNYGYTF
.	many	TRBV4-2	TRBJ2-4	TGTGCCAGCACCCCGCGGACAGGGAGGGACATACTAAACATTCAGTACTTC	CASTPRTGRDILNIQYF
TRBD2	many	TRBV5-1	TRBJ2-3	TGCGCCAGCAGCTTGGCCGGGGGGGGGCCATCGGATACGCAGTATTTT	CASSLAGGGPSDTQYF
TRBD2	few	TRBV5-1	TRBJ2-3	TGCGCCAGCAGCTTGGAGGGACTAGTCCCAGATACGCAGTATTTT	CASSLEGLVPDTQYF
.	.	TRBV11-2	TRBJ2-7	TGTGCCAGCAGCTTAAGTGGGGGGTCCTACGAGCAGTACTTC	CASSLSGGSYEQYF
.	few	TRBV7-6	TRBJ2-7	TGTGCCAGCAGCATACAGGACAGCTACGAGCAGTACTTC	CASSIQDSYEQYF
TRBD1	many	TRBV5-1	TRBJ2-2	TGCGCCAGCAGCCGGTTGCAGGGGGCCACCGGGGAGCTGTTTTTT	CASSRLQGATGELFF
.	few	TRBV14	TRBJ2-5	TGTGCCAGCAGCCTGTTGAACGGATTCCAAGAGACCCAGTACTTC	CASSLLNGFQETQYF
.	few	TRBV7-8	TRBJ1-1	TGTGCCAGCAGATCCGGGGGGGAGGTAGCTTTCTTT	CASRSGGEVAFF